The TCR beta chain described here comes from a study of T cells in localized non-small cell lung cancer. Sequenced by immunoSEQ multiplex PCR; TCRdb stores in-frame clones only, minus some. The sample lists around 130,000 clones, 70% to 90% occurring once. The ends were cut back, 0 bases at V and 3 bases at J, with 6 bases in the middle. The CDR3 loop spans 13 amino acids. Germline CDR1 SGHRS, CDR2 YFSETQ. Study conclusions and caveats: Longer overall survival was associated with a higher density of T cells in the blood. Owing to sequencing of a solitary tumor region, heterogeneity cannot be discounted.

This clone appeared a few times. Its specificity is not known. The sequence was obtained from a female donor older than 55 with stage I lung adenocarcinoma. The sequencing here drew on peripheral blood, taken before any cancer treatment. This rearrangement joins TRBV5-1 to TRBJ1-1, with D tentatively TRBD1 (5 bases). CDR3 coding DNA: TGCGCCAGCAGCTTGGGGGACCACACTGAAGCTTTCTTT. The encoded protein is CASSLGDHTEAFF. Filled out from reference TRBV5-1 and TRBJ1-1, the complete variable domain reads KAGVTQTPRYLIKTRGQQVTLSCSPISGHRSVSWYQQTPGQGLQFLFEYFSETQRNKGNFPGRFSGRQFSNSRSEMNVSTLELGDSALYLCASSLGDHTEAFFGQGTRLTVV.